The clone carrying this TCR beta chain was counted many times. The antigen is undetermined. This sample is part of a study of T cells in Graves' hyperthyroidism and ophthalmopathy. V was shortened by 3 bases and J by 0 bases, with 8 bases between the two germline ends. The CDR3 runs to 14 residues. Findings and limits, study-wide: Researchers found most expanded thyroid clonotypes above 0.001 in blood as well.

Uncontrolled infection, other autoimmune disease, pregnancy and lactation each barred patients from inclusion. Fresh peripheral blood, 10 ml, was the source of the PBMCs. RNA transcripts gave rise to amplified TCR beta CDR3 regions. Initially, a first-round RT-PCR of the TCR CDR3 employed the HTBI primer set. TCRdb itself ran the multiplex PCR reads through MiXCR, one entry per CDR3 protein. The sample includes fewer than 650,000 distinct CDR3 sequences, roughly 14% of them seen just once. The receptor was isolated from a woman aged 40 to 50 with Graves' ophthalmopathy. Sequenced sample: blood. V gene TRBV12-3 or TRBV12-4 combines with J gene TRBJ1-1, with a weak D call TRBD1 (5 bases). This chain's CDR3 is CASSFSTVNTEAFF. Here the CDR3 DNA reads TGTGCCAGCAGTTTTTCGACAGTGAACACTGAAGCTTTCTTT.